The 2 T cell receptor beta chains below were found in one sample sequenced in a study of blood T cell repertoires in COVID-19. Only in-frame clones appear in the TCRdb table, and some are missing; sequencing was by immunoSEQ multiplex PCR. The sample lists approximately 250,000 clones; roughly 84% were seen once. Sequenced material: peripheral blood. Every receptor here comes from a human donor in a cohort sampled during active COVID-19.

The chain combines TRBV11-2 with TRBJ1-1; D might be TRBD1 (5 bases). In germline, CDR1 is SGHAT, CDR2 FQNNGV. V gave up 1 base and J gave up 5 bases, with 11 bases separating them. The CDR3 is made up of 14 amino acids. CDR3 nucleotides: TGTGCCAGCAGCTTAGTAGTGGGGGGGACTGAAGCTTTCTTT. This gives the protein CASSLVVGGTEAFF.

The J gene is TRBJ2-7, the V gene TRBV5-1; 7 positions agree with TRBD2. The CDR3 consists of 14 residues. The germline CDR1 and CDR2 sequences are SGHRS and YFSETQ. Trimming at V came to 0 bases and at J to 5 bases, leaving 5 bases not matched to a gene. The CDR3 reads CASSLAGGTNEQYF. CDR3 DNA sequence: TGCGCCAGCAGCTTGGCCGGGGGGACCAACGAGCAGTACTTC. Complete variable domain (other parts from reference TRBV5-1 and TRBJ2-7): KAGVTQTPRYLIKTRGQQVTLSCSPISGHRSVSWYQQTPGQGLQFLFEYFSETQRNKGNFPGRFSGRQFSNSRSEMNVSTLELGDSALYLCASSLAGGTNEQYFGPGTRLTVT.